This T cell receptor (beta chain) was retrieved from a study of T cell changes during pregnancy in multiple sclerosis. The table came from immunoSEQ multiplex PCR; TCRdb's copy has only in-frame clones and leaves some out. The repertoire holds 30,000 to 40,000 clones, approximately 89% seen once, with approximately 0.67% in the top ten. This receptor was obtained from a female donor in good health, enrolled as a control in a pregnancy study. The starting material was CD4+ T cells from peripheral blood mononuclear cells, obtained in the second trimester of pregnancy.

This chain's CDR3 is CATSRVLGYNEQFF. The CDR3 DNA sequence: TGTGCCACCAGCAGAGTACTAGGTTACAATGAGCAGTTCTTC. This chain joins TRBV15 and TRBJ2-1; possible D gene TRBD2, 5 bases. V dropped 1 base and J dropped 4 bases, with 8 bases sitting between them. The CDR3 runs 14 residues. The germline V gene encodes CDR1 LNHNV and CDR2 YYDKDF (reference sequence).